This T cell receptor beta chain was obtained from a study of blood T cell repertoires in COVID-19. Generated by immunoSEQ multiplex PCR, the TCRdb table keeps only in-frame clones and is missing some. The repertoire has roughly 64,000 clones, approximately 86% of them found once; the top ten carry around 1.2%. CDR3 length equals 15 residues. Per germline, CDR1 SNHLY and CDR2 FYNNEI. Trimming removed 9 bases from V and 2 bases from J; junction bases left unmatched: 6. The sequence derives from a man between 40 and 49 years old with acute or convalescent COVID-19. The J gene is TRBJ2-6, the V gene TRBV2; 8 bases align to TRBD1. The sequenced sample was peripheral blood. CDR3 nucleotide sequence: TGTGCCAGAGGACAGGGAACGACTGGGGCCAACGTCCTGACTTTC. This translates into CARGQGTTGANVLTF. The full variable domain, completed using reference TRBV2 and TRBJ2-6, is EPEVTQTPSHQVTQMGQEVILRCVPISNHLYFYWYRQILGQKVEFLVSFYNNEISEKSEIFDDQFSVERPDGSNFTLKIRSTKLEDSAMYFCARGQGTTGANVLTFGAGSRLTVL.